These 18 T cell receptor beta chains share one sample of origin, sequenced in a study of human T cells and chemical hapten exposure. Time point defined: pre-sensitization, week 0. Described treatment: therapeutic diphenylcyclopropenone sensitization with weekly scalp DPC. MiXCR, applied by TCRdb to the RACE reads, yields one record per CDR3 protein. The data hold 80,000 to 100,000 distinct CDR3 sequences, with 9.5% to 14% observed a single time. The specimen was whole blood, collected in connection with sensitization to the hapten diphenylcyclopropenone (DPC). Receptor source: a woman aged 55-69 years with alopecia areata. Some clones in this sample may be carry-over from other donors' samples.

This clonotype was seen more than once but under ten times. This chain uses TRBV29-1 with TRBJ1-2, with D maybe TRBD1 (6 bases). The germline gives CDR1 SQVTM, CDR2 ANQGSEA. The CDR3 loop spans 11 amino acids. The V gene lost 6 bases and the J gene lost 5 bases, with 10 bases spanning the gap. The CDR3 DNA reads TGCAGCGTCGCAACAGGGTATGGCTACACCTTC. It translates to CSVATGYGYTF. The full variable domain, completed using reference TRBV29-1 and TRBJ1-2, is SAVISQKPSRDICQRGTSLTIQCQVDSQVTMMFWYRQQPGQSLTLIATANQGSEATYESGFVIDKFPISRPNLTFSTLTVSNMSPEDSSIYLCSVATGYGYTFGSGTRLTVV.

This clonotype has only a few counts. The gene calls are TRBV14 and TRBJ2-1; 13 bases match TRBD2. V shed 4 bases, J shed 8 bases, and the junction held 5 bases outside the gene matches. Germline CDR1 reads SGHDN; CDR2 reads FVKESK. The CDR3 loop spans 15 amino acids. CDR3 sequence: CASSRRLAGGHEQFF. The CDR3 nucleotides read TGTGCCAGCAGCCGGCGACTAGCGGGGGGTCATGAGCAGTTCTTC.

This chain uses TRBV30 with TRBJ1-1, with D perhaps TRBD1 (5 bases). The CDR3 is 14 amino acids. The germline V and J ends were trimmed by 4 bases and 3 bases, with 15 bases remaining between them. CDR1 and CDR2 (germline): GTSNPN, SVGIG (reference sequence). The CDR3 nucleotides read TGTGCCTGGAACAGGCGCTTATGGGACACTGAAGCTTTCTTT. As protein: CAWNRRLWDTEAFF.

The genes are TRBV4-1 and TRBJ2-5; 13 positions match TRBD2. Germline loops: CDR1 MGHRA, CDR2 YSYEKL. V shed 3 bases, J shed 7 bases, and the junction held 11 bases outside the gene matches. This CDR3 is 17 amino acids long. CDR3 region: CASSHGLAGALEGTQYF. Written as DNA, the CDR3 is TGCGCCAGCAGCCACGGACTAGCGGGGGCGCTTGAGGGGACCCAGTACTTC.

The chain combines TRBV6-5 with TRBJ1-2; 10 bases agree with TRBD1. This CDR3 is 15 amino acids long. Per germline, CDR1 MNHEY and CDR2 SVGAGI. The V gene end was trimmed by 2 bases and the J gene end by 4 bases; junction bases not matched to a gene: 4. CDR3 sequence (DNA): TGTGCCAGCAGTTACGGGACAGGGGTCGGCTATGGCTACACCTTC. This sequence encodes CASSYGTGVGYGYTF.

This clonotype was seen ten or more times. The CDR3 reads CASSPRVEGYTF. The CDR3 DNA is TGTGCCAGCTCCCCCAGGGTGGAAGGCTACACCTTC. The chain combines TRBV2 with TRBJ1-2; D is perhaps TRBD1 (5 bases). The V end was cut by 8 bases, the J end by 8 bases, with 15 bases between. CDR1 is SNHLY, CDR2 FYNNEI, per germline. The CDR3 is 12 residues long.

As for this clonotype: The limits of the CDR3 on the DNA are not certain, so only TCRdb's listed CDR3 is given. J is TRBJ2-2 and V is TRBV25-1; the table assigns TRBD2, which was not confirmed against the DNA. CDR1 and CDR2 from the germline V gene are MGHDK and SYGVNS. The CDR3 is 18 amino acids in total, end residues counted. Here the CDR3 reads CASSELAGLSNTGELFFF.

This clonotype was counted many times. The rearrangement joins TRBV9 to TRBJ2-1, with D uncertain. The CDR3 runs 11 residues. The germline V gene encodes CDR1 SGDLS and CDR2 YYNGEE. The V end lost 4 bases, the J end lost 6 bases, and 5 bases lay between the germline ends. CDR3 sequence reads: CASSSSNEQFF. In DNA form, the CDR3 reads TGTGCCAGCAGCAGCTCCAATGAGCAGTTCTTC.

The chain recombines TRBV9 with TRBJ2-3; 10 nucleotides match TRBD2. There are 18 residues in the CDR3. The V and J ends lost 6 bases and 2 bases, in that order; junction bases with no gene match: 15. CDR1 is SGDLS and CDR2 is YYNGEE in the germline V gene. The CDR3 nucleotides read TGTGCCAGCACCCCCGGTATAGGTAGCGGGGGGTACACAGATACGCAGTATTTT. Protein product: CASTPGIGSGGYTDTQYF.

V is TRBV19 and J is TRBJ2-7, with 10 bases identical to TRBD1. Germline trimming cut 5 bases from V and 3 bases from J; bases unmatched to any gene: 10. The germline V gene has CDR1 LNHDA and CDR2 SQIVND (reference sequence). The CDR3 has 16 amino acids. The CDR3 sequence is CASSRAGTGDNYEQYF. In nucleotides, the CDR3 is TGTGCCAGTAGTCGCGCCGGGACAGGGGACAACTACGAGCAGTACTTC.

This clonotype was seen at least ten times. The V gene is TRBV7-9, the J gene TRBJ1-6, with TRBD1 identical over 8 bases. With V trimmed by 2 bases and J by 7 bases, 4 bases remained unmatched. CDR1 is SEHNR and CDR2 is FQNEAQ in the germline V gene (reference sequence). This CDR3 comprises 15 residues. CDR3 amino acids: CASSLPDRGNSPLHF. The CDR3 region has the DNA TGTGCCAGCAGCTTACCAGACAGGGGAAATTCACCCCTCCACTTT.

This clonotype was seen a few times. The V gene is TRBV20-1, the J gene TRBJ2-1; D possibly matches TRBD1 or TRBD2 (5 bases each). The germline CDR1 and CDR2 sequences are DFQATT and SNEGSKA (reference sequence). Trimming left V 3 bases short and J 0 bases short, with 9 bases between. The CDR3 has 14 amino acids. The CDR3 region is CSASGGSSYNEQFF. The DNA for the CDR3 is TGCAGTGCTAGTGGGGGAAGCTCCTACAATGAGCAGTTCTTC.

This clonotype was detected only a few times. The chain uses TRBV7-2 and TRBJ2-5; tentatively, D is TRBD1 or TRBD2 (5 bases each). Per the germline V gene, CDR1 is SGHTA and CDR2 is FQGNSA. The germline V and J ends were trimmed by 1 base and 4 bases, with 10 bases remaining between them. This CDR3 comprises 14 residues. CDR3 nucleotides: TGTGCCAGCAGCTTAGTTACGGGGCGAGAGACCCAGTACTTC. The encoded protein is CASSLVTGRETQYF.

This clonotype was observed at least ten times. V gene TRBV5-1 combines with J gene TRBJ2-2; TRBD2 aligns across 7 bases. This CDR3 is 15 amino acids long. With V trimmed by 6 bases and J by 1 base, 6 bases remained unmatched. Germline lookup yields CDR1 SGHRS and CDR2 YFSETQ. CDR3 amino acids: CASIPGTKNTGELFF. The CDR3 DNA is TGCGCCAGCATCCCCGGGACTAAGAACACCGGGGAGCTGTTTTTT.

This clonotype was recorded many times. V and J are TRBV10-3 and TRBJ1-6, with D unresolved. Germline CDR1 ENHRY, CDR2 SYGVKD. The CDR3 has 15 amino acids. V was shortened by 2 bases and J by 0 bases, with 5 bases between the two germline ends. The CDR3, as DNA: TGTGCCATCAGTGAGACGGGCTCCTATAATTCACCCCTCCACTTT. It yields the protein CAISETGSYNSPLHF.

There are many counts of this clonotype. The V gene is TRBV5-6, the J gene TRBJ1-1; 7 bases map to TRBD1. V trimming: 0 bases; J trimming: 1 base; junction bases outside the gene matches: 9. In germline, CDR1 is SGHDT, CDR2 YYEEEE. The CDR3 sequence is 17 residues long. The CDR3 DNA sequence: TGTGCCAGCAGCTTGGACGGTGGGGGACAGTGGAACACTGAAGCTTTCTTT. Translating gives CASSLDGGGQWNTEAFF.

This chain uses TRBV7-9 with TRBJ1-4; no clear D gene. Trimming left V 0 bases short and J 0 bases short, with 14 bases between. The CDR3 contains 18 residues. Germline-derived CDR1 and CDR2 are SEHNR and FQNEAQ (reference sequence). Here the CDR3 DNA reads TGTGCCAGCAGCTTAGCGCGTAACAGCGCTGCAACTAATGAAAAACTGTTTTTT. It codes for CASSLARNSAATNEKLFF.

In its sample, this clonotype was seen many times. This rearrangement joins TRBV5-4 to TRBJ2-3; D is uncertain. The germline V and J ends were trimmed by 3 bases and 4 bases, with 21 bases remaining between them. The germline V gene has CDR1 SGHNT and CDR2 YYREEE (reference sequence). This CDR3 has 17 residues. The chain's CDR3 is CASSSSQTQTLADTQYF. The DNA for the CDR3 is TGTGCCAGCAGCTCTTCCCAAACCCAGACTCTCGCAGATACGCAGTATTTT.